A selection of T cell receptor beta chains follows, all from one sample in a study of human T cells and chemical hapten exposure. TCRdb passed the RACE reads through MiXCR, listing each CDR3 protein once. The profile covers roughly 90,000 distinct CDR3 sequences, with around 9.6% appearing a single time and more than 3% taken by the ten largest. The input for sequencing was whole blood, taken in connection with sensitization to the hapten diphenylcyclopropenone (DPC). The receptors here all came from a woman between 35 and 50 years old with alopecia areata. Some clones in this sample may be carry-over from other donors' samples. The CDR3 runs from the conserved cysteine through the conserved F or W. A D gene is named only where the DNA matches it firmly. Size tells how often a clone was seen (once, few, many) or the class of an expanded clone, and some rows leave it out.

>15|.|TRBV14|many|TRBJ1-6
TGTGCCAGCAGCCAATCACAGGGACATAATTCACCCCTCCACTTT
CASSQSQGHNSPLHF
>12|TRBD1|TRBV30|many|TRBJ1-2
TGTGCCTGGAGCGGGACAGGGGGCGCGTCCACCTTC
CAWSGTGGASTF
>12|.|TRBV5-6|few|TRBJ1-5
TGTGCCAGCAGCACTAGCGCTCAGCCCCAGCATTTT
CASSTSAQPQHF
>14|.|TRBV6-5|few|TRBJ1-4
TGTGCCAGCAGTTACGGGGGGGCGCTTGAAAAACTGTTTTTT
CASSYGGALEKLFF
>14|TRBD2|TRBV12-3/TRBV12-4|many|TRBJ2-5
TGTGCCAGCAGTCCCCCTAGCGGGGGGGAGACCCAGTACTTC
CASSPPSGGETQYF
>16|.|TRBV4-1|many|TRBJ1-5
TGCGCCAGCAGCTGGGCCCCCATCCCGAGCAATCAGCCCCAGCATTTT
CASSWAPIPSNQPQHF
>14|.|TRBV5-1|many|TRBJ1-4
TGCGCCAGCAGCTTGACGGGATCTAATGAAAAACTGTTTTTT
CASSLTGSNEKLFF
>16|.|TRBV20-1|.|TRBJ2-3
TGCAGTGCTAGACCGCCCCGGGGGGCCGTGGAAGATACGCAGTATTTT
CSARPPRGAVEDTQYF
>18|.|TRBV11-1|.|TRBJ2-2
TGTGCCAGCAGCTTCGGTGGAATTAGCCTTCTGTTGACCGGGGAGCTGTTTTTT
CASSFGGISLLLTGELFF
>16|TRBD2|TRBV3-1|.|TRBJ2-3
TGTGCCAGCAGCCACCTAACTAGCGGGGGGACCAATACGCAGTATTTT
CASSHLTSGGTNTQYF
>19|.|TRBV12-3/TRBV12-4|many|TRBJ2-7
TGTGCCAGCAGCAACATGCACTACAGGTGGGACAAGTCGACCTACGAGCAGTACTTC
CASSNMHYRWDKSTYEQYF
>13|.|TRBV18|.|TRBJ2-7
TGTGCCAGCTCACCACCAGGGATCGACGAGCAGTACTTC
CASSPPGIDEQYF
>14|.|TRBV7-9|many|TRBJ2-3
TGTGCCAGCATGAGGGGCGCCCGCACAGATACGCAGTATTTT
CASMRGARTDTQYF
>15|.|TRBV29-1|many|TRBJ2-7
TGCAGCGTGCGGCACTGGGGGCGTCTATCCTACGAGCAGTACTTC
CSVRHWGRLSYEQYF
>14|TRBD2|TRBV7-2|.|TRBJ2-3
TGTGCCAGCAGCTTAGGCGGGGGATCGAATACGCAGTATTTT
CASSLGGGSNTQYF
>13|.|TRBV29-1|few|TRBJ2-7
TGCAGCGTTGGTGACAGGAGTAACTACGAGCAGTACTTC
CSVGDRSNYEQYF
>14|.|TRBV6-2/TRBV6-3|many|TRBJ1-1
TGTGCCAGCAGTTACCAGTACCAGCCCAAGGGAGCTTTCTTT
CASSYQYQPKGAFF
>16|.|TRBV5-6|.|TRBJ1-5
TGTGCCAGCAGCACTTGGCCCCCGGGGACGGGACAGCCCCAGCATTTT
CASSTWPPGTGQPQHF
>15|.|TRBV4-3|.|TRBJ2-1
TGCGCCAGCAGCCCTGGGGGGACAGCCTACAATGAGCAGTTCTTC
CASSPGGTAYNEQFF
>13|.|TRBV2|few|TRBJ1-1
TGTGCCAGCAGAGAGGTGGGGAACACTGAAGCTTTCTTT
CASREVGNTEAFF
>14|TRBD1|TRBV5-1|many|TRBJ1-1
TGCGCCAGCAATACAGGGGTCCTGAACACTGAAGCTTTCTTT
CASNTGVLNTEAFF
>14|TRBD1|TRBV5-1|many|TRBJ1-1
TGCGCCAGCAGCTTCACAGGGGCGAACACTGAAGCTTTCTTT
CASSFTGANTEAFF
>14|.|TRBV6-2/TRBV6-3|few|TRBJ1-2
TGTGCCAGCAGCAGAAGGGGAGCTAACTATGGCTACACCTTC
CASSRRGANYGYTF
>14|.|TRBV19|.|TRBJ2-7
TGTGCCAGTAGCTACCAGGGTTCCCGCTACGAGCAGTACTTC
CASSYQGSRYEQYF